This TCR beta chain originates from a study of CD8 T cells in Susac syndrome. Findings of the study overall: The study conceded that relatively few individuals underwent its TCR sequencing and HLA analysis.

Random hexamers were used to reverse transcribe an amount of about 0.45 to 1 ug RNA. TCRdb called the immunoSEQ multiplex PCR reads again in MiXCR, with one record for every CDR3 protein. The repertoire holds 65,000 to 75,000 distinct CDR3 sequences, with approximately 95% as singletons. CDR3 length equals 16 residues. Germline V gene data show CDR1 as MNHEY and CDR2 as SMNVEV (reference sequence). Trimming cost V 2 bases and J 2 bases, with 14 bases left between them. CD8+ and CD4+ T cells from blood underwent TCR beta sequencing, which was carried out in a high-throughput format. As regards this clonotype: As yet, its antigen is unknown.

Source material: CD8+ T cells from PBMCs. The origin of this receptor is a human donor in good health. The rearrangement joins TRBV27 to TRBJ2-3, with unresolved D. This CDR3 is CASSLMLSGLTDTQYF. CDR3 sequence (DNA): TGTGCCAGCAGTTTAATGTTGTCTGGCCTCACAGATACGCAGTATTTT.